Listed below are T cell receptor beta chains from one sample, sequenced in a study of blood T cell repertoires in COVID-19. The assay was immunoSEQ multiplex PCR, and TCRdb's table has in-frame clones only and misses some. The sample carries roughly 300,000 clones, 65% to 90% recorded once. Sequenced input: peripheral blood. These receptor sequences come from a human donor in a cohort sampled during active COVID-19. Each CDR3 is given with its conserved first and last residue. The D gene is left open where the match is weak. A clone size is listed for some rows: how often the clone was seen (once, few, many), or a class if it is expanded.

abundance,v_gene,j_gene,d_gene,CDR3nt,CDR3aa
.,TRBV6-1,TRBJ2-2,TRBD2,TGTGCCAGCAGTGAAACTAGCGGGTTTACCGGGGAGCTGTTTTTT,CASSETSGFTGELFF
.,TRBV6-5,TRBJ1-5,.,TGTGCCAGCACCAGAAGGGGCGATCAGCCCCAGCATTTT,CASTRRGDQPQHF
.,TRBV24-1,TRBJ2-7,.,TGTGCCACCAGTGCCCTCGGGTACGAGCAGTACTTC,CATSALGYEQYF
.,TRBV4-1,TRBJ2-7,.,TGCGCCAGCAGCCCCTGGACAAGCACCACCTACGAGCAGTACTTC,CASSPWTSTTYEQYF
.,TRBV3-1/TRBV3-2,TRBJ1-2,TRBD1,TGTGCCAGCAGCCGTGGACAGGTGGAGTATGGCTACACCTTC,CASSRGQVEYGYTF
.,TRBV12-3/TRBV12-4,TRBJ1-1,.,TGTGCCAGCAGTTTGAGAGATAACACTGAAGCTTTCTTT,CASSLRDNTEAFF
.,TRBV10-3,TRBJ1-2,.,TGTGCCATCAGTGAGGGGGCCGAGTACTATGGCTACACCTTC,CAISEGAEYYGYTF
.,TRBV9,TRBJ1-6,.,TGTGCCAGCAGCGTAGGGCAGGGTCGTAATTCACCCCTCCACTTT,CASSVGQGRNSPLHF
.,TRBV4-2,TRBJ1-6,TRBD1,TGTGCCAGCAGCCAAGTCGGACAGGGGATGACACCCCTCCACTTT,CASSQVGQGMTPLHF
.,TRBV19,TRBJ1-2,TRBD1,TGTGCCAGTAGTTCCGACAGGGGGCGAGGCTACACCTTC,CASSSDRGRGYTF
.,TRBV5-1,TRBJ1-6,TRBD1,TGCGCCAGCAGCTTAGGGACAGCGAATTCACCCCTCCACTTT,CASSLGTANSPLHF
few,TRBV7-9,TRBJ1-2,TRBD1,TGTGCCAGCAGCTTAGTCTGGACAGGGGACGACTATGGCTACACCTTC,CASSLVWTGDDYGYTF
.,TRBV19,TRBJ1-2,.,TGTGCCAGTAGTATGGTAGGGGACACCATACTTCTCGTCGGCTACACCTTC,CASSMVGDTILLVGYTF
.,TRBV18,TRBJ2-2,.,TGTGCCAGCTCACCCGGGCAGGGTCAAGGCGGGGAGCTGTTTTTT,CASSPGQGQGGELFF
.,TRBV2,TRBJ2-5,TRBD1,TGTGCCAGCGTAAGGGACAGGCCCAAAGAGACCCAGTACTTC,CASVRDRPKETQYF
.,TRBV5-1,TRBJ1-5,TRBD1,TGCGCCAGCAGCCCGGGACAGGCGGGTCAGCCCCAGCATTTT,CASSPGQAGQPQHF
.,TRBV25-1,TRBJ1-2,.,TGTGCCAGCAGTGAAGGGCCCCACTATGGCTACACCTTC,CASSEGPHYGYTF
.,TRBV10-3,TRBJ2-7,.,TGTGCCATCAGAACAGTCTCCTACGAGCAGTACTTC,CAIRTVSYEQYF
.,TRBV7-8,TRBJ1-2,.,TGTGCCAGCAGCCTCGGGTTGGATGGCTACACCTTC,CASSLGLDGYTF
many,TRBV18,TRBJ1-5,TRBD1,TGTGCCAGCTCAGCGAAACAGGGGAGCAATCAGCCCCAGCATTTT,CASSAKQGSNQPQHF
.,TRBV5-4,TRBJ2-4,.,TGTGCCAGCAGCCGCCAGGGGGCCAAAAACATTCAGTACTTC,CASSRQGAKNIQYF
once,TRBV7-3,TRBJ2-2,TRBD2,TGTGCCAGCAGCCCGGATCTAGCGGGGGCGAACACCGGGGAGCTGTTTTTT,CASSPDLAGANTGELFF
.,TRBV11-2,TRBJ1-1,.,TGTGCCAGCAGCTTAGGAGCGGGCTCTGAAGCTTTCTTT,CASSLGAGSEAFF
.,TRBV29-1,TRBJ2-3,TRBD2,TGCAGCGCCCCTAGCGGGGGGGGTTCGACCACAGATACGCAGTATTTT,CSAPSGGGSTTDTQYF
.,TRBV19,TRBJ2-3,.,TGTGCCAGTAGTACCTCAGATACGCAGTATTTT,CASSTSDTQYF
few,TRBV5-1,TRBJ1-1,TRBD1,TGCGCCAGCAGCTCCCAACGGACAGGGGATGAAGCTTTCTTT,CASSSQRTGDEAFF
.,TRBV7-3,TRBJ2-1,.,TGTGCCAGCAGCTTAGGTGAGACCTACAATGAGCAGTTCTTC,CASSLGETYNEQFF
.,TRBV10-3,TRBJ2-3,.,TGTGCCATCAGTGAGTCCGGGGGGCAAGATGGCACAGATACGCAGTATTTT,CAISESGGQDGTDTQYF
few,TRBV6-5,TRBJ1-2,TRBD1,TGTGCCAGCAGTTTTTCCGGGACAGTAGCTAACTATGGCTACACCTTC,CASSFSGTVANYGYTF
.,TRBV27,TRBJ1-1,.,TGTGCCAGCAGTTTTCGGGAATTGGGGACTGAAGCTTTCTTT,CASSFRELGTEAFF
.,TRBV5-1,TRBJ2-7,.,TGCGCCAGCAGCTCTCCGGACACCTCCTACGAGCAGTACTTC,CASSSPDTSYEQYF
.,TRBV3-1/TRBV3-2,TRBJ1-6,TRBD1,TGTGCCAGCAGCCATAGGCGGGACAGGGGTTCACCCCTCCACTTT,CASSHRRDRGSPLHF
.,TRBV9,TRBJ1-1,.,TGTGCCAGCAGCGTAGAACTTGGGAACACTGAAGCTTTCTTT,CASSVELGNTEAFF
.,TRBV5-6,TRBJ2-1,.,TGTGCCAGCAGCTTGGACAGGGTGAATGAGCAGTTCTTC,CASSLDRVNEQFF
.,TRBV19,TRBJ1-5,.,TGTGCCAGTAGTATCCTGGACAGAGGTAATCAGCCCCAGCATTTT,CASSILDRGNQPQHF
once,TRBV10-2,TRBJ2-3,TRBD2,TGCGCCAGCAGTGTCCCCTCCGGGGGGTTGACAGATACGCAGTATTTT,CASSVPSGGLTDTQYF
.,TRBV3-1/TRBV3-2,TRBJ1-4,.,TGTGCCAGCGGTGGCCGCCGGGATGAAAAACTGTTTTTT,CASGGRRDEKLFF
.,TRBV29-1,TRBJ2-6,.,TGCAGCGTTGATCAAGGGGCCAACGTCCTGACTTTC,CSVDQGANVLTF
.,TRBV27,TRBJ1-1,TRBD1,TGTGCCAGCAAAAACCAGGGGGCGAACACTGAAGCTTTCTTT,CASKNQGANTEAFF
.,TRBV5-1,TRBJ2-7,TRBD1,TGCGCCAGCAGCTACACCGGGACAGGGGACGAGCAGTACTTC,CASSYTGTGDEQYF
.,TRBV7-2,TRBJ2-2,TRBD1,TGTGCCAGCGGGACCGGGACAGGGGCGAACACCGGGGAGCTGTTTTTT,CASGTGTGANTGELFF
.,TRBV2,TRBJ2-1,TRBD2,TGTGCCAGCAGGGAACTAGCGGGGAGCGACAATGAGCAGTTCTTC,CASRELAGSDNEQFF
.,TRBV29-1,TRBJ1-1,TRBD1,TGCAGCGTTAGGACAGGGCCCAACACTGAAGCTTTCTTT,CSVRTGPNTEAFF
.,TRBV11-2,TRBJ2-7,TRBD1,TGTGCCAGCAGCTGGGACAGGGCTTTCTACGAGCAGTACTTC,CASSWDRAFYEQYF
.,TRBV5-1,TRBJ2-2,TRBD1,TGCGCCAGCAGCTTGGACAGGGGCACCGGGGAGCTGTTTTTT,CASSLDRGTGELFF
.,TRBV15,TRBJ1-5,.,TGTGCCACCAGCAGAGTCGGGTCAAGGCAGCCCCAGCATTTT,CATSRVGSRQPQHF
.,TRBV6-5,TRBJ1-1,.,TGTGCCAGCACGTACGGGGGAAGCCCGGACACTGAAGCTTTCTTT,CASTYGGSPDTEAFF
.,TRBV30,TRBJ1-6,TRBD1,TGTGCCTGGAGGGGTAGACGGGACAGGGGCAATTCACCCCTCCACTTT,CAWRGRRDRGNSPLHF
.,TRBV6-5,TRBJ2-5,TRBD1,TGTGCCAGCAGGCGGGACAGGGTACAAGAGACCCAGTACTTC,CASRRDRVQETQYF
.,TRBV29-1,TRBJ2-5,.,TGCAGCGTTCGCAGGGGTTACCAAGAGACCCAGTACTTC,CSVRRGYQETQYF
.,TRBV19,TRBJ1-1,.,TGTGCCAGTAGTATAGATTGGGACACCGGCGGAACTTTCTTT,CASSIDWDTGGTFF
.,TRBV4-2,TRBJ2-4,TRBD2,TGTGCCAGCAGCCAAGTTATTTCAAGCGGGGGGGCCATGAACATTCAGTACTTC,CASSQVISSGGAMNIQYF
.,TRBV30,TRBJ2-1,.,TGTGCCTGGAGTGGGGCGACCCGCGGGTACAATGAGCAGTTCTTC,CAWSGATRGYNEQFF
.,TRBV2,TRBJ2-6,.,TGTGCCAGCGCCCTGGAGGGCTCTGGGGCCAACGTCCTGACTTTC,CASALEGSGANVLTF